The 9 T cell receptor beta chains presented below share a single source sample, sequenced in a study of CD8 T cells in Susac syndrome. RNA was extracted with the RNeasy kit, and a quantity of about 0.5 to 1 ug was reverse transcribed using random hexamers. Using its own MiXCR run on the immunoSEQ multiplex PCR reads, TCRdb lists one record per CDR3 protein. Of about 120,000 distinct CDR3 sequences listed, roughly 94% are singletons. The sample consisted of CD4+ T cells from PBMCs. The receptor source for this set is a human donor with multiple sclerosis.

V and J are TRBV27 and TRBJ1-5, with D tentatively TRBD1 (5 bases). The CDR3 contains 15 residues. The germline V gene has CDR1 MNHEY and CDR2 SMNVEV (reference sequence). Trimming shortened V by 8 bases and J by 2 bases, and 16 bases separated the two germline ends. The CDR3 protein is CASSRGAWGNQPQHF. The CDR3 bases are TGTGCCAGCTCGCGCGGGGCTTGGGGCAATCAGCCCCAGCATTTT.

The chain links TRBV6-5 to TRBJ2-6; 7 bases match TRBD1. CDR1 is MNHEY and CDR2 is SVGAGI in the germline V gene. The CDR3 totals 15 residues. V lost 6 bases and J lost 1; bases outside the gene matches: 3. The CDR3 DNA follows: TGTGCCAGCAGGCCACAGGGGTCTGGGGCCAACGTCCTGACTTTC. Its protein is CASRPQGSGANVLTF.

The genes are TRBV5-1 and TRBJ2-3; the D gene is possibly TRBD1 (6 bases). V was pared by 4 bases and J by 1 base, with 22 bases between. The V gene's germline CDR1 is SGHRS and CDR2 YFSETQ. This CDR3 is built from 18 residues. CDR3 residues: CASSPQPQGPRGTDTQYF. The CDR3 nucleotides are TGCGCCAGCAGCCCGCAACCGCAGGGGCCCCGCGGCACAGATACGCAGTATTTT.

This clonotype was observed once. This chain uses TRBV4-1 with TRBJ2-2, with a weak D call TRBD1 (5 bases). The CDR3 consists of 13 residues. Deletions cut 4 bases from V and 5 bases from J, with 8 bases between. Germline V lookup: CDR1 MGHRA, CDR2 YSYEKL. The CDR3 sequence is CASSPGHTGELFF. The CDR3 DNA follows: TGCGCCAGCAGCCCCGGACATACCGGGGAGCTGTTTTTT.

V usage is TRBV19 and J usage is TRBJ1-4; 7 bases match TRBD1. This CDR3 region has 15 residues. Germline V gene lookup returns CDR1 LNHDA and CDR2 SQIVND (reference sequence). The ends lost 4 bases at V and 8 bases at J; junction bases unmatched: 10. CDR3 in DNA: TGTGCCAGTAGTAGGACGACAGGGTGGGGCGAAAAACTGTTTTTT. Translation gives CASSRTTGWGEKLFF.

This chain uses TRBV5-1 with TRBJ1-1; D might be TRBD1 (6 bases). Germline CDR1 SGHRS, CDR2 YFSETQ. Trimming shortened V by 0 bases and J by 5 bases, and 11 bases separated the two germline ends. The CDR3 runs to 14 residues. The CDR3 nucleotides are TGCGCCAGCAGCTTGGATTGGGGGACAACTGAAGCTTTCTTT. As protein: CASSLDWGTTEAFF.

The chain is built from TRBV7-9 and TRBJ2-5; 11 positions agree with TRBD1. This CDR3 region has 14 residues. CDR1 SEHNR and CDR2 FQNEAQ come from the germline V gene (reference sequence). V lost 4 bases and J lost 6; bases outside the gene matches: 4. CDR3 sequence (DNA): TGTGCCAGCAGCTGGGACAGGGGGATGAAGACCCAGTACTTC. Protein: CASSWDRGMKTQYF.

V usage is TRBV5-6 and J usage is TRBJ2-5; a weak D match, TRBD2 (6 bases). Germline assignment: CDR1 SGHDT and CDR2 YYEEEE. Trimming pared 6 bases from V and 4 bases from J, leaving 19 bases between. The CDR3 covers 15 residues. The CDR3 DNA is TGTGCCAGCACCCTGACCCCTGGAGGGCGAGAGACCCAGTACTTC. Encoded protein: CASTLTPGGRETQYF.

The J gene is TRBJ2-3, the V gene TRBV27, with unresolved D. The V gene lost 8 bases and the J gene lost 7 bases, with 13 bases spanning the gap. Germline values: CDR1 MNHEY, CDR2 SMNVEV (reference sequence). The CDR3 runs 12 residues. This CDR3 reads CASLDRGHTQYF. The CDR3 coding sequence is TGTGCCAGCTTGGACCGAGGCCATACGCAGTATTTT.